Presented here are 26 T cell receptor beta chains from one specimen sequenced in a study of blood T cell repertoires in COVID-19 (dated by TCRdb to 2018 to 2020). Receptors were amplified or captured by the immunoSEQ multiplex PCR assay. TCRdb re-hosts the immuneACCESS table, in-frame sequences only. Its copies lack some clones; in the studies checked, an unresolved V gene accounts for under half of them, and the cause for the rest is not known. Across this sample there are more than 150,000 clones, with 78% seen only once. Under 3.5% of the sample is taken by the ten largest. Input material: peripheral blood. The receptors come from an elderly woman with active or convalescent COVID-19.

This clone turned up a few times. This chain links TRBV9 with TRBJ2-1; 9 bases agree with TRBD2. J lost 1 base, V lost 4 bases, and 9 bases had no gene match. The CDR3 covers 17 residues. Germline CDR1 and CDR2: SGDLS and YYNGEE. The CDR3 loop reads CASSPRLAGLSYNEQFF. The DNA of the CDR3 is TGTGCCAGCAGCCCTCGGCTAGCGGGGTTATCCTACAATGAGCAGTTCTTC.

This sequence joins TRBV2 and TRBJ1-6; D gene uncertain. Between the trimmed V and J ends, which lost 3 bases and 9 bases, there was a span of 12 bases. The CDR3 has 14 amino acids. Germline V gene lookup returns CDR1 SNHLY and CDR2 FYNNEI. The CDR3 loop reads CASSDTGKGSPLHF. Here the CDR3 DNA reads TGTGCCAGCAGTGACACGGGGAAAGGTTCACCCCTCCACTTT.

V and J are TRBV2 and TRBJ2-3; D perhaps matches TRBD1 (5 bases). Germline values: CDR1 SNHLY, CDR2 FYNNEI. Trimming shortened V by 7 bases and J by 6 bases, and 14 bases separated the two germline ends. This CDR3 spans 13 amino acids. The CDR3 sequence: CASKRQGSDTQYF. As DNA, the CDR3 is TGTGCCAGCAAAAGGCAGGGATCGGATACGCAGTATTTT.

The chain joins TRBV5-1 to TRBJ2-2; D not certain. Germline loops: CDR1 SGHRS, CDR2 YFSETQ. The CDR3 spans 14 residues. V was shortened by 0 bases and J by 2 bases, with 5 bases between the two germline ends. The DNA of the CDR3 is TGCGCCAGCAGCTTGGGGAGCAACACCGGGGAGCTGTTTTTT. Translated: CASSLGSNTGELFF.

This sequence joins TRBV29-1 and TRBJ2-3; the D gene is possibly TRBD2 (6 bases). CDR1 and CDR2 from the germline V gene are SQVTM and ANQGSEA. The CDR3 sequence is 14 residues long. Between the trimmed V and J ends, which lost 4 bases and 4 bases, there was a span of 15 bases. Here the CDR3 DNA reads TGCAGCGTTGTGTGGGCGGCGGGGCCAGATACGCAGTATTTT. Translated: CSVVWAAGPDTQYF.

Comments on this clone: This sample includes further DNA sequences coding for the same CDR3. The gene calls are TRBV5-4 and TRBJ2-2, with a weak D call TRBD1 (6 bases). V was trimmed by 2 bases and J by 0 bases, leaving 8 bases between them. The CDR3 contains 15 residues. CDR1 and CDR2 from the germline V gene are SGHNT and YYREEE (reference sequence). The CDR3 loop is CASSFGTTNTGELFF. In DNA form, the CDR3 reads TGTGCCAGCAGCTTCGGGACAACGAACACCGGGGAGCTGTTTTTT.

The genes are TRBV11-2 and TRBJ1-6, with TRBD1 matching over 9 bases. With V trimmed by 6 bases and J by 7 bases, 7 bases remained unmatched. CDR3 length: 15 amino acids. CDR1 SGHAT and CDR2 FQNNGV come from the germline V gene. The CDR3 region is CASRSWDRDNSPLHF. CDR3 sequence (DNA): TGTGCCAGCAGATCCTGGGACAGGGACAATTCACCCCTCCACTTT.

The chain recombines TRBV4-1 with TRBJ2-7, with 7 bases that match TRBD1. J lost 5 bases, V lost 2 bases, and 12 bases had no gene match. Germline V gene sequence: CDR1 MGHRA, CDR2 YSYEKL. The CDR3 sequence is 16 residues long. CDR3 protein: CASSQTNRGIPHEQYF. CDR3 in DNA: TGCGCCAGCAGCCAAACAAACAGGGGCATTCCCCACGAGCAGTACTTC.

This chain connects TRBV18 to TRBJ1-4; D call uncertain. V shed 3 bases and J shed 8 bases, with 10 bases lying between them. The length of the CDR3 is 13 residues. The germline V gene has CDR1 KGHSH and CDR2 LQKENI. CDR3 in amino acids: CASSPNDGEKLFF. Written as DNA, the CDR3 is TGTGCCAGCTCACCTAATGATGGCGAAAAACTGTTTTTT.

The V gene is TRBV6-1, the J gene TRBJ1-1; 9 nucleotides agree with TRBD1. The germline CDR1 and CDR2 sequences are MNHNS and SASEGT. Losses at the gene ends were 1 base for V and 11 bases for J; bases not matched to a gene: 2. This CDR3 is built from 12 residues. DNA of the CDR3: TGTGCCAGCAGTGAAGGGGACAGGGTGGCTTTCTTT. It translates to CASSEGDRVAFF.

The rearrangement uses TRBV25-1 and TRBJ2-4; D is possibly TRBD2 (5 bases). This CDR3 has 14 amino acids. The germline gives CDR1 MGHDK, CDR2 SYGVNS. Trimming took 2 bases from V and 0 from J, leaving 5 bases between them. This chain's CDR3 is CASSEEGAKNIQYF. The DNA for the CDR3 is TGTGCCAGCAGTGAAGAGGGAGCCAAAAACATTCAGTACTTC.

This sequence joins TRBV4-2 and TRBJ2-2; no clear D gene. The V and J ends lost 2 bases and 5 bases respectively, with 9 bases between them. Germline V lookup: CDR1 LGHNA, CDR2 YNFKEQ. The CDR3 contains 14 residues. The CDR3 region is CASSQSTKTGELFF. CDR3 coding DNA: TGTGCCAGCAGCCAATCGACAAAAACCGGGGAGCTGTTTTTT.

V is TRBV3-1 (or the pseudogene TRBV3-2) and J is TRBJ2-3; 8 nucleotides match TRBD2. The germline gives CDR1 LGHDT, CDR2 YNNKEL (reference sequence). CDR3 length: 18 amino acids. V lost 0 bases and J lost 7; bases outside the gene matches: 15. The CDR3 reads CASSQDGTGGLRLHTQYF. The DNA for the CDR3 is TGTGCCAGCAGCCAAGATGGGACGGGGGGGCTTCGGTTGCATACGCAGTATTTT.

This clone was seen a single time. The CDR3 loop is CASSFSGNYGYTF. In nucleotides, the CDR3 is TGTGCCAGCAGTTTCAGCGGAAACTATGGCTACACCTTC. This chain uses TRBV27 with TRBJ1-2; no clear D gene. The germline V and J ends were trimmed by 3 bases and 2 bases, with 7 bases remaining between them. The CDR3 contains 13 residues. The germline V gene has CDR1 MNHEY and CDR2 SMNVEV (reference sequence).

The CDR3 protein is CASWKERGADTQYF. Written as DNA, the CDR3 is TGTGCCAGCTGGAAGGAACGGGGGGCAGATACGCAGTATTTT. The J gene is TRBJ2-3, the V gene TRBV2; 7 bases fit TRBD2. The CDR3 is made up of 14 amino acids. V lost 8 bases to trimming and J lost 4 bases; unmatched junction nucleotides: 9. Germline CDR1 SNHLY, CDR2 FYNNEI.

This rearrangement joins TRBV14 to TRBJ2-7; no clear D. This CDR3 is 14 amino acids long. With 1 base removed from V and 3 bases from J, the gap between germline ends came to 10 bases. CDR1 is SGHDN and CDR2 is FVKESK in the germline V gene. The CDR3 protein is CASSQAGFFYEQYF. CDR3 DNA sequence: TGTGCCAGCAGCCAAGCGGGTTTTTTCTACGAGCAGTACTTC.

The chain joins TRBV27 to TRBJ1-1; tentatively, D is TRBD1 (6 bases). CDR1 is MNHEY and CDR2 is SMNVEV in the germline V gene (reference sequence). Trimming stripped 5 bases from V and 1 base from J, with 11 bases between. The CDR3 is 14 residues long. The CDR3 sequence: CASSVNRENTEAFF. The CDR3 DNA is TGTGCCAGCAGTGTCAACAGGGAGAACACTGAAGCTTTCTTT.

V and J are TRBV7-9 and TRBJ1-4; D remains ambiguous. Germline lookup yields CDR1 SEHNR and CDR2 FQNEAQ (reference sequence). With 3 bases removed from V and 7 bases from J, the gap between germline ends came to 12 bases. The CDR3 runs to 14 residues. CDR3 region: CASSLRELGEKLFF. The CDR3 region has the DNA TGTGCCAGCAGCTTGCGGGAGTTGGGTGAAAAACTGTTTTTT.

J is TRBJ1-2 and V is TRBV7-9, with D perhaps matching TRBD1 (6 bases). CDR3 length equals 12 residues. V lost 3 bases and J lost 8, with 10 bases in between. CDR1 SEHNR and CDR2 FQNEAQ come from the germline V gene (reference sequence). For the CDR3, the DNA is TGTGCCAGCAGCTTTTGGGGGGGCGGCTACACCTTC. Encoded protein: CASSFWGGGYTF.

This chain uses TRBV5-4 with TRBJ1-2; D is ambiguous. V was clipped by 0 bases and J by 0 bases, with 6 bases between them. Germline loops: CDR1 SGHNT, CDR2 YYREEE (reference sequence). This CDR3 has 14 residues. Here the CDR3 reads CASSLVVANYGYTF. The CDR3 nucleotides are TGTGCCAGCAGCTTGGTGGTAGCTAACTATGGCTACACCTTC.

The rearrangement joins TRBV5-4 to TRBJ2-5, with 8 bases fitting TRBD2. The CDR3 consists of 16 residues. Germline V gene sequence: CDR1 SGHNT, CDR2 YYREEE (reference sequence). J lost 5 bases, V lost 4 bases, and 13 bases had no gene match. The CDR3 here is CASSPGGTGGKETQYF. The CDR3 DNA follows: TGTGCCAGCAGCCCCGGCGGGACGGGGGGGAAGGAGACCCAGTACTTC.

This clone was counted between two and nine times. The chain couples TRBV18 to TRBJ1-2; TRBD1 aligns across 8 bases. Trimming at V came to 2 bases and at J to 3 bases, leaving 5 bases not matched to a gene. This CDR3 spans 15 amino acids. Germline V gives CDR1 KGHSH, CDR2 LQKENI. The CDR3 sequence: CASSPGAGGDYGYTF. CDR3 coding DNA: TGTGCCAGCTCACCAGGGGCAGGGGGCGACTATGGCTACACCTTC.

The chain couples TRBV19 to TRBJ2-1; possibly TRBD2 for D (6 bases). The CDR3 runs to 14 residues. V shed 6 bases and J shed 2 bases, with 11 bases lying between them. Germline V gene data show CDR1 as LNHDA and CDR2 as SQIVND (reference sequence). The CDR3 loop reads CASSSGLTYNEQFF. Here the CDR3 DNA reads TGTGCCAGTAGCTCGGGACTGACCTACAATGAGCAGTTCTTC.

The rearrangement uses TRBV5-6 and TRBJ1-5; 9 bases map to TRBD1. This CDR3 region has 16 residues. CDR1 is SGHDT and CDR2 is YYEEEE in the germline V gene. V dropped 2 bases and J dropped 3; count of bases not matched to a gene: 6. CDR3 residues: CASSFLGDRANQPQHF. The CDR3 region has the DNA TGTGCCAGCAGCTTCCTGGGGGACAGGGCCAATCAGCCCCAGCATTTT.

CDR3 bases: TGCAGTGCTAGTCAAGAGGGTCAGCCCCAGCATTTT. Protein sequence: CSASQEGQPQHF. This sequence joins TRBV20-1 and TRBJ1-5; no reliable D call. Germline lookup yields CDR1 DFQATT and CDR2 SNEGSKA (reference sequence). The CDR3 totals 12 residues. With 3 bases removed from V and 6 bases from J, the gap between germline ends came to 9 bases.

V usage is TRBV12-5 and J usage is TRBJ2-1; D not certain. Trimming shortened V by 1 base and J by 10 bases, and 11 bases separated the two germline ends. CDR1 and CDR2 (germline): LGHNT, FRNRAP. This CDR3 has 13 residues. The CDR3 nucleotides are TGTGCTAGTGGTTTGGGCGAAAACAGAGAGCAGTTCTTC. It encodes CASGLGENREQFF. Together with reference TRBV12-5 and TRBJ2-1, the CDR3 gives the full variable domain: DARVTQTPRHKVTEMGQEVTMRCQPILGHNTVFWYRQTMMQGLELLAYFRNRAPLDDSGMPKDRFSAEMPDATLATLKIQPSEPRDSAVYFCASGLGENREQFFGPGTRLTVL.